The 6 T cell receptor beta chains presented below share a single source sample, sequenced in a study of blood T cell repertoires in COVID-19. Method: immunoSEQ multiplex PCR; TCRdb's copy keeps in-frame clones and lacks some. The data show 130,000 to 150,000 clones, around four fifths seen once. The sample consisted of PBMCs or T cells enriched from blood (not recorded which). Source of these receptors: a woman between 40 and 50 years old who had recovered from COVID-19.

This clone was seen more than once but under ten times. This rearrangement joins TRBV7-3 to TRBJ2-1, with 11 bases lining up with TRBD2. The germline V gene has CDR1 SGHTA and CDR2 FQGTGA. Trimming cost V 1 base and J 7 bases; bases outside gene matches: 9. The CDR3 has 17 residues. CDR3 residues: CASSLNVAGGPGNEQFF. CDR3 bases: TGTGCCAGCAGCTTAAACGTAGCGGGAGGGCCGGGTAATGAGCAGTTCTTC. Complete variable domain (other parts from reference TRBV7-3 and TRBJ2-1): GAGVSQTPSNKVTEKGKYVELRCDPISGHTALYWYRQSLGQGPEFLIYFQGTGAADDSGLPNDRFFAVRPEGSVSTLKIQRTERGDSAVYLCASSLNVAGGPGNEQFFGPGTRLTVL.

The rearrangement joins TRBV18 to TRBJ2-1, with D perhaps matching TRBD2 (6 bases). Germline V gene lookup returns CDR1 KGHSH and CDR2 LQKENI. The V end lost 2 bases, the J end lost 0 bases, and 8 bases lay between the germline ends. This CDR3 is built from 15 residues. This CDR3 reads CASSPVAASYNEQFF. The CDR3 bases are TGTGCCAGCTCACCAGTAGCGGCCTCCTACAATGAGCAGTTCTTC.

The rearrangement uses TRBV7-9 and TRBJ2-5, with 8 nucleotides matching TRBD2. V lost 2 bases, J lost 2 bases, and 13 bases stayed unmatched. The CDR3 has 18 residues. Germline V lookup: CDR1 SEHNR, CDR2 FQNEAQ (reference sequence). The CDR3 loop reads CASSLLSGGGLVQETQYF. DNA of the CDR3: TGTGCCAGCAGCTTACTATCTGGCGGGGGGCTCGTTCAAGAGACCCAGTACTTC.

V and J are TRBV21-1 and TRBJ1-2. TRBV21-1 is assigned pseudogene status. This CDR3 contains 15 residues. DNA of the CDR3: TGTGCCAGCAGCAAAAGGGCGGGTGGAGACTATGGCTACACCTTC. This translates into CASSKRAGGDYGYTF.

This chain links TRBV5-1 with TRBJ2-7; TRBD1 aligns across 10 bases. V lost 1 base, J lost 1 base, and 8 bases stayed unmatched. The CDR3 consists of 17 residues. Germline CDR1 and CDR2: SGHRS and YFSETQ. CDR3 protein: CASSLMPPGQGSYEQYF. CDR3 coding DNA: TGCGCCAGCAGCTTGATGCCACCGGGACAGGGGTCCTACGAGCAGTACTTC.

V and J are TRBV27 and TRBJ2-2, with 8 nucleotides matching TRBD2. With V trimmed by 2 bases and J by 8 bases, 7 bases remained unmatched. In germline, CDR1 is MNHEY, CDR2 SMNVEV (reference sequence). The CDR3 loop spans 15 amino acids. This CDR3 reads CASSLPGGAIGELFF. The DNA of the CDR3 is TGTGCCAGCAGTTTACCGGGAGGGGCCATAGGGGAGCTGTTTTTT.